Listed here is a single T cell receptor beta chain. Antigen: not known. Profiling relied on immunoSEQ multiplex PCR, and the TCRdb table lists in-frame clones only, not all of them. The table includes around 71,000 clones, approximately 94% detected once. This entry comes from a study of cytomegalovirus exposure and HLA in healthy donors. The study's findings and limits: Whilst most TCR sequences proved rare, a subset of public TCRs occurred across many donors. There were a few CMV-associated chains whose specificity for CMV antigens was confirmed in vitro. In a later analysis, first-cohort TCR clusters were found to tend to co-occur in the approximately 110 validation repertoires.

Germline V CDR1 and CDR2: SNHLY, FYNNEI. V lost 3 bases, J lost 6 bases, and 12 bases lay in between. The CDR3 contains 13 residues. A roughly 130-subject validation cohort, separate from the approximately 670-subject first cohort, supplied the donors. Sequencing was done on a sample of PBMCs. The gene calls are TRBV2 and TRBJ2-7; tentatively, D is TRBD2 (6 bases). The origin of this receptor is a man in his late teens or twenties in good health and CMV-seropositive. The CDR3 sequence: CASSEQMRGEQYF. CDR3 DNA sequence: TGTGCCAGCAGTGAGCAGATGCGGGGCGAGCAGTACTTC. Full variable domain (remainder filled in from reference TRBV2 and TRBJ2-7): EPEVTQTPSHQVTQMGQEVILRCVPISNHLYFYWYRQILGQKVEFLVSFYNNEISEKSEIFDDQFSVERPDGSNFTLKIRSTKLEDSAMYFCASSEQMRGEQYFGPGTRLTVT.